A selection of T cell receptor beta chains follows, all from one sample in a study of T cell responses to AZD1222 COVID-19 vaccine. Sequenced by immunoSEQ multiplex PCR; TCRdb stores in-frame clones only, minus some. Seen here are about 160,000 clones, about 93% observed once, and the top ten hold around 2.9%. Sequenced material: peripheral blood, taken 28 days after the second AZD1222 dose. The source of these receptors is an adult who received the AZD1222 COVID-19 vaccine. Both conserved end residues are part of each CDR3. Each record gives: J gene, clone size, V gene, D gene, CDR3 DNA, CDR3 protein. The D gene is left open where the match is weak. Part of the rows lack a size; the others show once, few, many or a class for expanded clones.

TRBJ2-5 . TRBV4-1 . TGCGCCAGCAGCCAATGGACCCAAGAGACCCAGTACTTC CASSQWTQETQYF
TRBJ1-1 . TRBV27 . TGTGCCAGCGGCGCCGGCAGACCGAACACTGAAGCTTTCTTT CASGAGRPNTEAFF
TRBJ1-2 once TRBV18 . TGTGCCAGCTCCTATAGCCGGGGCAGGGCTTCCGACTATAGCGGCTACACCTTC CASSYSRGRASDYSGYTF
TRBJ2-7 few TRBV2 TRBD1 TGTGCCAGCAGTGGACAGGGGACCTACGAGCAGTACTTC CASSGQGTYEQYF
TRBJ2-7 . TRBV20-1 . TGCAGTGCGACCGCAGGAGAGCAGTACTTC CSATAGEQYF
TRBJ2-7 . TRBV27 . TGTGCCAGCGGGCGTAAGATTGCGCTTCTGGGGCGGATCGGGCAGTACTTC CASGRKIALLGRIGQYF
TRBJ1-1 . TRBV27 TRBD1 TGTGCCAGCAGTTACAGGGGGACCACTGAAGCTTTCTTT CASSYRGTTEAFF
TRBJ1-1 once TRBV11-2 . TGTGCCAGCAGCTTAGTGGGACCTTCATTGGCTTTCTTT CASSLVGPSLAFF
TRBJ2-7 . TRBV5-5 TRBD1 TGTGCCAGCAGCTCCGGGACAGGGGGCCTTCGAGCCTACGAGCAGTACTTC CASSSGTGGLRAYEQYF
TRBJ1-3 . TRBV12-5 . TGTGCTAGTACGGGAAGGGAACCGTACGGAAACACCATATATTTT CASTGREPYGNTIYF
TRBJ2-3 . TRBV29-1 . TGCAGCGTTGAAGATCGATCTAGGTCCACAGATACGCAGTATTTT CSVEDRSRSTDTQYF
TRBJ2-3 . TRBV6-5 TRBD2 TGTGCCAGCAGCCTTAGCGGGGCTGGGGCAGATACGCAGTATTTT CASSLSGAGADTQYF
TRBJ1-1 few TRBV30 . TGTGCCTGGGCCCAGATCGGGCACTTGAACACTGAAGCTTTCTTT CAWAQIGHLNTEAFF
TRBJ2-1 . TRBV29-1 . TGCAGCGTCGACAGCGGGCTTTACAATGAGCAGTTCTTC CSVDSGLYNEQFF
TRBJ1-1 . TRBV6-2/TRBV6-3 TRBD1 TGTGCCAGCAGTTACGGTTGGGACAGACCTATTGAAGCTTTCTTT CASSYGWDRPIEAFF
TRBJ1-1 . TRBV5-6 . TGTGCCAGCAGCTTGGTGGAGGGACCGAACACTGAAGCTTTCTTT CASSLVEGPNTEAFF
TRBJ1-2 few TRBV6-1 . TGTGCCAGCAGTGAAGAGGCTTACACCTTC CASSEEAYTF
TRBJ1-4 . TRBV3-1/TRBV3-2 . TGTGCCAGCAGCCATCTAGCAGGGGCGGCTGAAAAACTGTTTTTT CASSHLAGAAEKLFF
TRBJ1-1 . TRBV6-5 . TGTGCCAGCAGCGCAGTGACAACGATGAACACTGAAGCTTTCTTT CASSAVTTMNTEAFF
TRBJ1-4 . TRBV19 . TGTGCCAGTAGTAAGGACCCAGGCCCAACTAATGAAAAACTGTTTTTT CASSKDPGPTNEKLFF
TRBJ2-5 . TRBV5-1 . TGCGCCAGCACCCCGACTCACCAAGAGACCCAGTACTTC CASTPTHQETQYF
TRBJ1-1 . TRBV10-3 . TGTGCCATCAGACCGGACAGCAACACTGAAGCTTTCTTT CAIRPDSNTEAFF
TRBJ2-5 . TRBV9 TRBD2 TGTGCCAGCAGCGTAGGGACTAGCGGGCTACAAGAGACCCAGTACTTC CASSVGTSGLQETQYF
TRBJ2-7 once TRBV7-8 TRBD2 TGTGCCACCGACGGACTAGCGGCCTCCTACGAGCAGTACTTC CATDGLAASYEQYF
TRBJ2-3 . TRBV4-2 TRBD2 TGTGCCAGCAGCCGAGGACTAGCGGGTTCCTTCACAGATACGCAGTATTTT CASSRGLAGSFTDTQYF
TRBJ2-3 . TRBV7-2 TRBD2 TGTGCCAGCAGCTTAGTAAGCGGGAGGCCGTATTTT CASSLVSGRPYF